Sequencing of this T cell receptor beta chain was carried out in a study of regulatory T cells in long-lasting Graves disease. Time point denoted: newly diagnosed GD, antithyroid drugs for less than 3 months. RNA extracted from PBMCs served as the sequencing template. The germline V gene has CDR1 MNHEY and CDR2 SVGAGI. The CDR3 covers 14 residues. V was shortened by 2 bases and J by 0 bases, with 7 bases between the two germline ends. This clonotype appeared many times. Arm-PCR of CDR3 regions and iRepertoire HTBI primers were the basis on which TCR beta libraries were built. TCRdb recomputed calls from the multiplex PCR reads with MiXCR, one row per CDR3 protein. The sample lists approximately 480,000 distinct CDR3 sequences; roughly 15% were seen once. These same records also appear under a second study, on T cells in Graves' hyperthyroidism and ophthalmopathy.

Sequences were derived from peripheral blood mononuclear cells (PBMCs), sampled at new diagnosis, from a patient treated with antithyroid drugs. The sequence was obtained from a man aged 40-49 years with Graves disease. The rearrangement joins TRBV6-5 to TRBJ1-1; D not resolved. Here the CDR3 reads CASSYRTMNTEAFF. DNA of the CDR3: TGTGCCAGCAGTTACCGGACCATGAACACTGAAGCTTTCTTT.